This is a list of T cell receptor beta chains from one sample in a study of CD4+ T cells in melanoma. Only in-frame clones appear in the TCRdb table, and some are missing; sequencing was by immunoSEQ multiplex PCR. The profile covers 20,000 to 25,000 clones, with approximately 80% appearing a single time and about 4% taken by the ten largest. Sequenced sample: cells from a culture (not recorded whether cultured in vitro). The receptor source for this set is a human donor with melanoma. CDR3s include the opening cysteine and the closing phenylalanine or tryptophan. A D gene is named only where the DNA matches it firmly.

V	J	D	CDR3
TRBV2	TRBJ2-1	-	CASSELQGNEQFF
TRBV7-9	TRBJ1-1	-	CATSDRKKEAFF
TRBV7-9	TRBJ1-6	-	CASSKDAGNSPLHF
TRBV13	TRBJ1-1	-	CASSLIPGWGMNTEAFF
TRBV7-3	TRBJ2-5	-	CASSRSPQETQYF
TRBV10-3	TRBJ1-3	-	CAIGSGNTIYF
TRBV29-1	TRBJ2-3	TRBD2	CSVGPSGGGRTDTQYF
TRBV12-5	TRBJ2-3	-	CASASSGADTQYF
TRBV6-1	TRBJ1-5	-	CASSANPDRFNQPQHF
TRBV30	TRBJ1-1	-	CAWSVAQRAFF
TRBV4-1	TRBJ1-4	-	CASSQAGRATNEKLFF
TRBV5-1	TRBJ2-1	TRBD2	CASSLQLAGVSSYNEQFF
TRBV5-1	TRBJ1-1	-	CASSLGINTEAFF
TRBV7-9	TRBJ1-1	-	CASRESGFSEAFF
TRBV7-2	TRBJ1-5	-	CASRPGRSNQPQHF
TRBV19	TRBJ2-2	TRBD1	CASRGQGRTGELFF
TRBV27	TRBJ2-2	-	CASSLHRLDTGELFF
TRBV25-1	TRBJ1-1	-	CASSDWQGKGNTEAFF
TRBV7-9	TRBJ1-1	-	CASSLGEYRNTEAFF
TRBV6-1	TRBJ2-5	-	CASSDALGETQYF
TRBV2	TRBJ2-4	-	CASSELRGIAKNIQYF
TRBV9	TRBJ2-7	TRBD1	CASSVAPWTGGDEQYF
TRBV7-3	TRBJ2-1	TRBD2	CASSPRRAGYNEQFF
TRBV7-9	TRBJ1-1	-	CASIFQGPVNTEAFF
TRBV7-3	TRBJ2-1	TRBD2	CASSARPTTGGTPSYNEQFF
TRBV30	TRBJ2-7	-	CAWSGGLGLYEQYF
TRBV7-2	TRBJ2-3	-	CASSLPAPRADTQYF
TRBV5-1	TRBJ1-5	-	CASSLVGPPRRQPQHF
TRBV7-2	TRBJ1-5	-	CASSLVGGRGNQPQHF
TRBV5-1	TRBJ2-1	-	CASSLAGGGANEQFF
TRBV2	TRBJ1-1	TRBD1	CASKGTANTEAFF
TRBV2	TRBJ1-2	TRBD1	CASITQGVGGYTF
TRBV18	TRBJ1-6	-	CASSPQGRPGLSPLHF
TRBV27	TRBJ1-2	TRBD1	CASGRDSGYTF
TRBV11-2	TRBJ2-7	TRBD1	CASSLDRGLHEQYF
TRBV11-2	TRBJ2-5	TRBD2	CASSLVGLAGKETQYF
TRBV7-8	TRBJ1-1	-	CASSLIIDTEAFF
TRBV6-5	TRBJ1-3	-	CASKPGTAGNTIYF
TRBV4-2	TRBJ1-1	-	CASSQDNRDGATSAEAFF
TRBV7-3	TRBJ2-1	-	CASSSGIAYNEQFF
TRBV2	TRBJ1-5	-	CASSEDSHQPQHF
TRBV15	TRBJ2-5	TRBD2	CATSREKTSGAETQYF
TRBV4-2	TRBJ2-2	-	CASSQLEDTGELFF
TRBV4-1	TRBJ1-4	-	CASSQTVGDGKLFF
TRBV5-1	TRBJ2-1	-	CASSLARASYNEQFF
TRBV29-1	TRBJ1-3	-	CSVRTAGNTIYF
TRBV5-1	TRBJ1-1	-	CASSAGPSNTEAFF
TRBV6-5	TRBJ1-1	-	CASSYRVTNTEAFF
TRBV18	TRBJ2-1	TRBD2	CASSPTSGGGSNEQFF
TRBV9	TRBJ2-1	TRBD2	CASSLLSGGAGNEQFF
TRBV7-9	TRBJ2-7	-	CASSSPRRGRHEQYF
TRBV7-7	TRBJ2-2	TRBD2	CASSPGSGGLTGELFF
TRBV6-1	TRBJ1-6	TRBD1	CASSAHPGQWNSPLHF
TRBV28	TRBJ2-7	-	CASGSGYEQYF
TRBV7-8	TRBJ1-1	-	CASSLGFMNTEAFF
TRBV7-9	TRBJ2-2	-	CASSLRATNTGELFF
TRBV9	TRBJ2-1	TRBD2	CASSVAGGSYNEQFF